This is a list of T cell receptor beta chains from one sample in a study of blood T cells in healthy people across ages. TCRdb used MiXCR to reprocess the 5' RACE reads, holding one entry per CDR3 protein. The table includes around 900,000 distinct CDR3 sequences, 51% detected once. The sample consisted of blood. These receptors all stem from a woman in her fifties or sixties in good health. The CDR3 runs from the conserved cysteine through the conserved F or W.

length | J | V | CDR3
14 | TRBJ2-5 | TRBV20-1 | CSAKPGLAGETQYF
13 | TRBJ2-7 | TRBV20-1 | CSAPVGGIYEQYF
13 | TRBJ1-1 | TRBV20-1 | CSVIPPGNVEAFF
14 | . | TRBV11-2 | CASSVSGVVYEQYF
15 | TRBJ2-3 | TRBV20-1 | CSARDRLVSTDTQYF
17 | TRBJ2-1 | TRBV20-1 | CSALRLAGGSSYNEQFF
13 | TRBJ2-3 | TRBV20-1 | CSAPGVSTDTQYF
14 | TRBJ2-7 | TRBV3-1 | CASSQGQRAYEQYF
13 | TRBJ1-2 | TRBV19 | CASSGARVGGYTF
16 | . | TRBV28 | CASMGWGQGSYNEQYF
14 | TRBJ2-5 | TRBV29-1 | CSVPTGIRYNEQYF
16 | TRBJ2-4 | TRBV20-1 | CSARSAGEVLENIQYF
14 | TRBJ2-7 | TRBV12-3/TRBV12-4 | CASRPGIPPYEQYF
13 | TRBJ2-3 | TRBV29-1 | CSLASGSADTQYF
13 | TRBJ2-5 | TRBV20-1 | CSGDRGLQETQYF
19 | TRBJ2-6 | TRBV6-2/TRBV6-3 | CASKASGDSSKSGANVLTF
12 | . | TRBV28 | CASSFRVDEQYF
13 | TRBJ1-5 | TRBV21-1 | CASGTGENQPQHF
13 | TRBJ2-3 | TRBV20-1 | CSAMTSPTDTQYF
13 | TRBJ1-5 | TRBV20-1 | CSAPGTGNQPQHF
11 | TRBJ2-1 | TRBV5-4 | CASSFSGQEFF
15 | TRBJ2-1 | TRBV2 | CASRAGQGAWNEQFF
14 | TRBJ1-1 | TRBV9 | CASSPRIMDTEAFF
17 | TRBJ2-1 | TRBV4-3 | CASSPMLGLAGSNEQFF
13 | TRBJ2-7 | TRBV12-3/TRBV12-4 | CASSFTSTYEQYF
12 | TRBJ1-2 | TRBV20-1 | CSATTGRGGYTF
13 | TRBJ1-2 | TRBV20-1 | CSARRTGDYGYTF
12 | TRBJ2-3 | TRBV3-1 | CASSQAWDTQYF
14 | . | TRBV6-1 | CASSEGGDTYEQYF
13 | TRBJ1-2 | TRBV20-1 | CSARDRTGDGYTF
14 | TRBJ2-7 | TRBV5-5 | CASSLADNSYEQYF
15 | TRBJ2-4 | TRBV6-6 | CASRWGSGAKNIQYF
16 | TRBJ2-1 | TRBV28 | CASRSTSGRVDNEQFF
15 | . | TRBV2 | CASASGITGNYEQYF
14 | TRBJ2-3 | TRBV12-3/TRBV12-4 | CASSLQGRRDTQYF
14 | TRBJ2-7 | TRBV7-9 | CASSLRTAYNEQYF
16 | TRBJ2-7 | TRBV7-9 | CASSLGWGTMAYEQYF